The sequence of this TCR beta chain was determined in a study of T-cell reconstitution after alpha-beta-depleted transplantation in children. Study-wide points: At the one-year point after transplant, T-cell counts and TCRbeta diversity were found to come mostly from T cells that had been newly produced. Several hundred expanded graft clones reportedly supplied alpha-beta T cells about two months after transplant.

Worth noting for this clonotype: Its antigen is not known.

For TCRbeta, the library was prepared with unique molecular identifiers. TCRdb called the PCR reads again in MiXCR, with one record for every CDR3 protein. Of fewer than 500,000 distinct CDR3 sequences listed, around 46% are singletons. Germline CDR1 and CDR2: DFQATT and SNEGSKA (reference sequence). Trimming shortened V by 3 bases and J by 3 bases, and 9 bases separated the two germline ends. The CDR3 loop spans 13 amino acids. The gene calls are TRBV20-1 and TRBJ2-1, with D unresolved. This clonotype was sampled from a girl aged 2 to 9 with aplastic anemia, due to receive a stem cell transplant. Here the sequenced sample was PBMCs, taken before TCRalphabeta/CD19-depleted stem cell transplant. CDR3 loop: CSASRWGYNEQFF. The CDR3, as DNA: TGCAGTGCTAGCCGCTGGGGCTACAATGAGCAGTTCTTC.